Below are 6 T cell receptor beta chains sequenced from a single sample in a study of Ad26.COV2.S vaccination and SARS-CoV-2 variants (dated by TCRdb to the early 2020s). Library generation was performed with the immunoSEQ multiplex PCR assay. TCRdb obtained this table from immuneACCESS and retained in-frame rearrangements with V and J assigned. These tables miss some clones; where compared with another copy, unresolved V genes account for less than half of the shortfall, and the remainder is unexplained. The sample records over 400,000 clones, approximately 89% of which are singletons. About 2.5% of the sample goes to the ten largest clones. The treatment or condition label for this specimen denotes: roughly 18 received Ad26.COV2.S at low or high dose, single or two shots; 5 received placebo; per-sample allocation not given. For vaccine and placebo recipients, repertoires were sequenced using samples collected on day 63 after the first injection.

The material was peripheral blood, obtained in a trial of Ad26.COV2.S vaccine versus placebo. The source of these receptors is a person aged 18-65 years who received the Ad26.COV2.S COVID-19 vaccine or a placebo.

This clone was counted between two and nine times. The chain joins TRBV6-5 to TRBJ2-7; possible D gene TRBD1, 6 bases. The CDR3 length is 15 residues. The germline V and J ends were trimmed by 4 bases and 0 bases, with 13 bases remaining between them. Germline V gene sequence: CDR1 MNHEY, CDR2 SVGAGI. The CDR3 bases are TGTGCCAGCAGTTGGACAGAGGGGAGCTCCTACGAGCAGTACTTC. It codes for CASSWTEGSSYEQYF.

A word on this clone: The sample contains more than one DNA sequence encoding this CDR3. The rearrangement uses TRBV4-1 and TRBJ2-2; D ambiguous. V was shortened by 0 bases and J by 5 bases, with 7 bases between the two germline ends. Germline values: CDR1 MGHRA, CDR2 YSYEKL. The CDR3 spans 14 residues. This CDR3 reads CASSQDRLTGELFF. CDR3 coding DNA: TGCGCCAGCAGCCAAGATAGGTTGACCGGGGAGCTGTTTTTT.

This clone came up a few times. CDR3 region: CASSFTGTDTQYF. CDR3 nucleotide sequence: TGTGCCAGCAGTTTTACTGGGACAGATACGCAGTATTTT. This chain links TRBV6-6 with TRBJ2-3, with unresolved D. The CDR3 consists of 13 residues. The germline V gene encodes CDR1 MNHNY and CDR2 SVGAGI (reference sequence). The germline V and J ends were trimmed by 4 bases and 3 bases, with 8 bases remaining between them.

The rearrangement links TRBV6-1 to TRBJ1-4; D unresolved. Germline V CDR1 and CDR2: MNHNS, SASEGT. The V end was cut by 1 base, the J end by 2 bases, with 14 bases between. The CDR3 is 17 amino acids. The chain's CDR3 is CASSEGLGYRTNEKLFF. The CDR3 DNA reads as TGTGCCAGCAGTGAAGGGTTGGGGTATCGCACTAATGAAAAACTGTTTTTT.

The V and J genes are TRBV5-4 and TRBJ2-5; D ambiguous. The CDR3 length is 12 residues. V lost 2 bases and J lost 5, with 7 bases in between. Germline CDR1 reads SGHNT; CDR2 reads YYREEE (reference sequence). The CDR3 nucleotides are TGTGCCAGCAGCTTCCCCGATGAGACCCAGTACTTC. Its protein is CASSFPDETQYF.

CDR3 coding DNA: TGTGCCAGCAGTTTTTCCTCGGCAGCCAGCTACCCCCATAATTCACCCCTCCACTTT. It is translated as CASSFSSAASYPHNSPLHF. The V gene is TRBV27, the J gene TRBJ1-6, with D unclear. The CDR3 is 19 residues long. Germline assignment: CDR1 MNHEY and CDR2 SMNVEV (reference sequence). Trimming stripped 3 bases from V and 5 bases from J, with 23 bases between.